This TCR beta chain appears in the sequencing data of a study of cytomegalovirus exposure and HLA in healthy donors. Vbeta (60) and Jbeta (13) primers were used in the PCR. Assay: immunoSEQ multiplex PCR; the TCRdb copy retains only in-frame clones and omits some. Of 60,000 or so clones in the sample, 55% to 75% were seen once. Germline CDR1 reads SEHNR; CDR2 reads FQNEAQ (reference sequence). CDR3 length: 16 residues. The V end lost 5 bases, the J end lost 0 bases, and 13 bases lay between the germline ends. The receptor was isolated from a man in his forties or fifties in good health and CMV-seropositive. Sequencing was performed on PBMCs. The chain recombines TRBV7-9 with TRBJ1-4; D perhaps matches TRBD1 (5 bases). As DNA, the CDR3 is TGTGCCAGCAGCGCACAGGCGCTTCCAACTAATGAAAAACTGTTTTTT. Its protein product is CASSAQALPTNEKLFF.